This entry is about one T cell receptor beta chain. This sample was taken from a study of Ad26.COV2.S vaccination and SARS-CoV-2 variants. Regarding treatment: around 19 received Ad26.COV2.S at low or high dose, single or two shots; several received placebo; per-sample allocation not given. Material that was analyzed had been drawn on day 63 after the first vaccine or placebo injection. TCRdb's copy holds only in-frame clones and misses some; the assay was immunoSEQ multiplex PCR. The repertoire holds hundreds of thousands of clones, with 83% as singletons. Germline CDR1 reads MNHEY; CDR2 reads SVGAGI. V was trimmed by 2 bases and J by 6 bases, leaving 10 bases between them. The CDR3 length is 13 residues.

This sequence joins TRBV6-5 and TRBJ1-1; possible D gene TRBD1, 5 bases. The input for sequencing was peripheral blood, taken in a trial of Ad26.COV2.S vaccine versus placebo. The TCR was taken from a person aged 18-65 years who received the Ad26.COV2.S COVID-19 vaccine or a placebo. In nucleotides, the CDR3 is TGTGCCAGCAGTTACGCAGGGCCCGCTGAAGCTTTCTTT. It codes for CASSYAGPAEAFF.